This TCR beta chain derives from a study of cytomegalovirus exposure and HLA in healthy donors. Across the whole study: Findings of an earlier analysis included roughly 110 million unique TCR beta sequences from 180 million or so T cells.

Germline V gene data show CDR1 as KGHSH and CDR2 as LQKENI. The ends lost 3 bases at V and 8 bases at J; junction bases unmatched: 6. CDR3 size: 14 residues. PCR used 60 Vbeta primers and 13 Jbeta primers. The data were produced by immunoSEQ multiplex PCR, yet TCRdb's version contains in-frame clones alone and is incomplete. The data hold 150,000 to 200,000 clones, with 75% to 85% observed a single time. Points on this clone: Its antigen is not known.

Study results and caveats: Excluded were some V segments that proved indistinguishable, including TRBV6-2 and TRBV6-3.

The sequencing sample was made of PBMCs. This receptor was obtained from a woman aged 50 to 60 in good health and CMV-seronegative. This rearrangement joins TRBV18 to TRBJ1-4, with 7 bases lining up with TRBD1. CDR3 sequence reads: CASSPNRGREKLFF. CDR3 DNA sequence: TGTGCCAGCTCACCGAACAGGGGCCGGGAAAAACTGTTTTTT.